This TCR beta chain was documented in a study of cytomegalovirus exposure and HLA in healthy donors (dated by TCRdb to 2015 to 2018). General notes on the study: A later analysis indicated that the 100 to 150 validation repertoires were generated on the platform also employed for the approximately 700 repertoires of the first cohort. The aim of the study was to test whether cataloging public T cell receptors could identify signatures of past pathogen exposure. Besides the first cohort of under 700 subjects, a separate validation cohort made up of roughly 120 different subjects was used. To predict cytomegalovirus infection status, the study combined high-throughput TCR immunosequencing, statistical association of individual TCRs with disease status, and machine learning. The paper as a whole reports these results and caveats: While some public TCRs were present in many individuals, most TCR sequences turned up only very rarely across donors. According to the authors, the approach could potentially be generalized to other disease states and immunological phenotypes. In the study, about 150 TCR beta chains were listed as associated with cytomegalovirus. A later analysis found that TCRs clustered in the first cohort also tended to co-occur in the 130 or so validation repertoires, with roughly 95% of cluster scores above 0. In vitro tests confirmed that a few of the cytomegalovirus-associated TCR beta chains recognize cytomegalovirus antigens. In both the original and validation cohorts, the classifier was reported to diagnose cytomegalovirus status with high specificity and sensitivity. All 120 repertoires were used to score co-occurrence in the validation cohort in a later analysis, because that analysis had no HLA typing for the cohort.

The library was produced with the immunoSEQ multiplex PCR assay. Per the original workflow: A statistical classification framework was built to diagnose cytomegalovirus status from the catalog of TCR beta chain sequences. TCRdb carries this immuneACCESS record with in-frame sequences only. Its versions omit some clonotypes, under half of them owing to an unresolved V gene in the studies checked, with the rest unexplained. The V and J calls and clone size were taken over from that table, and D and trimming were inferred from the DNA. In all, the sample holds roughly 77,000 clones, and roughly 95% of those were seen once. The ten largest clones capture more than 0.65% of the sample. A word on this clone: Its recognized antigen is unknown. Per-base quality was not reported, and no clone a single base away is much larger than it.

The donors were included in the validation cohort of 130 or so subjects, a group kept apart from the roughly 670-subject first cohort. CDR1 LGHNT and CDR2 FRNRAP are derived from the germline V gene. V has 4 bases trimmed and J has 0 bases trimmed; junction bases matching no gene number 11. Its CDR3 holds 17 amino acids, cysteine through phenylalanine. CDR3 DNA is the only sequence kept; it has 51 bases, read in frame from the first base. The material sequenced was PBMCs. This TCR derives from a woman under 30 in good health and CMV-seronegative. The V and J genes are TRBV12-5 and TRBJ1-1; 7 middle bases align to TRBD1. The nucleotides are TGTGCTAGTGGTTGGGCGCCGGGACAGTTCATGAACACTGAAGCTTTCTTT. This sequence encodes CASGWAPGQFMNTEAFF.